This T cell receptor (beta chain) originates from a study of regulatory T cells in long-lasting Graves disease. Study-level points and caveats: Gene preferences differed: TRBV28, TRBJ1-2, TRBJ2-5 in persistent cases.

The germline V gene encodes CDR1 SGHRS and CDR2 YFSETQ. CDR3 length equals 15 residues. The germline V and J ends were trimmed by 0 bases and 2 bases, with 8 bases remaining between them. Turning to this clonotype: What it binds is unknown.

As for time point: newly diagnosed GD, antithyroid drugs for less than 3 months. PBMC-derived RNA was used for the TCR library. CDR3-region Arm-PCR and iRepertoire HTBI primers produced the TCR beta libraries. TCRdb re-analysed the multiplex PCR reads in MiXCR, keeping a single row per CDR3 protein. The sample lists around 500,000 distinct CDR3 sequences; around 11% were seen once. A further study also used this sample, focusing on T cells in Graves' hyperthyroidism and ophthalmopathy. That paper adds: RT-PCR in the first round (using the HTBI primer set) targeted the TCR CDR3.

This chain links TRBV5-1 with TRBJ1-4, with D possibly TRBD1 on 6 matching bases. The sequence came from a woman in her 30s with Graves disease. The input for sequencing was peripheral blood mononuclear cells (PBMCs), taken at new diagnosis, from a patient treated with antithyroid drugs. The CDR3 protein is CASSLVGATNEKLFF. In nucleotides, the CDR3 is TGCGCCAGCAGCTTGGTGGGGGCCACTAATGAAAAACTGTTTTTT.